This is a list of T cell receptor beta chains from one sample in a study of Tregs in tolerant kidney transplant recipients. The assay was immunoSEQ multiplex PCR, and TCRdb's table has in-frame clones only and misses some. Of about 240,000 clones in the sample, 84% were seen once. The sample consisted of CD4+ T cells from blood. The receptors here all came from a human donor in good health. Both conserved end residues are part of each CDR3. D genes are given only for firm matches. Some rows mark clone size as missing; the rest say once, few, many or name a class of expanded clone.

CDR3aa: CASSNQGNTGELFF
CDR3nt: TGTGCCAGCAGCAATCAGGGTAACACCGGGGAGCTGTTTTTT
v_gene: TRBV2
d_gene: NA
j_gene: TRBJ2-2
abundance: NA

CDR3aa: CASKGARYYEQYF
CDR3nt: TGTGCCAGCAAGGGGGCGAGGTACTACGAGCAGTACTTC
v_gene: TRBV6-1
d_gene: TRBD1
j_gene: TRBJ2-7
abundance: NA

CDR3aa: CASRSWTSSTNEKLFF
CDR3nt: TGCGCCAGCAGGTCGTGGACATCCTCAACTAATGAAAAACTGTTTTTT
v_gene: TRBV4-3
d_gene: NA
j_gene: TRBJ1-4
abundance: NA

CDR3aa: CASSRGGTEAFF
CDR3nt: TGCGCCAGCAGCAGGGGTGGGACTGAAGCTTTCTTT
v_gene: TRBV5-1
d_gene: NA
j_gene: TRBJ1-1
abundance: few

CDR3aa: CASSPEGGGSGNTIYF
CDR3nt: TGTGCCAGCAGCCCTGAGGGTGGGGGATCTGGAAACACCATATATTTT
v_gene: TRBV2
d_gene: NA
j_gene: TRBJ1-3
abundance: NA

CDR3aa: CASSRGTGNTGELFF
CDR3nt: TGTGCCAGCAGTAGGGGGACGGGGAACACCGGGGAGCTGTTTTTT
v_gene: TRBV27
d_gene: NA
j_gene: TRBJ2-2
abundance: NA

CDR3aa: CASINRGGANVLTF
CDR3nt: TGTGCCAGCATCAACAGGGGTGGGGCCAACGTCCTGACTTTC
v_gene: TRBV11-2
d_gene: TRBD1
j_gene: TRBJ2-6
abundance: NA

CDR3aa: CASSSRTSGRGSYNEQFF
CDR3nt: TGCGCCAGCAGCTCCCGGACTAGCGGACGCGGCTCCTACAATGAGCAGTTCTTC
v_gene: TRBV5-1
d_gene: TRBD2
j_gene: TRBJ2-1
abundance: NA

CDR3aa: CASSGTVHEQYF
CDR3nt: TGTGCCAGCAGCGGGACAGTCCACGAGCAGTACTTC
v_gene: TRBV6-5
d_gene: TRBD1
j_gene: TRBJ2-7
abundance: NA

CDR3aa: CASSEEGTTDTQYF
CDR3nt: TGCGCCAGCAGTGAGGAGGGGACCACAGATACGCAGTATTTT
v_gene: TRBV10-1
d_gene: NA
j_gene: TRBJ2-3
abundance: NA

CDR3aa: CASSYVGEGTEAFF
CDR3nt: TGTGCCAGCAGTTACGTGGGGGAGGGCACTGAAGCTTTCTTT
v_gene: TRBV6-5
d_gene: NA
j_gene: TRBJ1-1
abundance: NA

CDR3aa: CASSKGDEQFF
CDR3nt: TGTGCCAGCAGTAAGGGGGATGAGCAGTTCTTC
v_gene: TRBV2
d_gene: NA
j_gene: TRBJ2-1
abundance: NA

CDR3aa: CASSLKAGANYGYTF
CDR3nt: TGTGCCAGCAGCTTAAAGGCAGGAGCTAACTATGGCTACACCTTC
v_gene: TRBV7-9
d_gene: NA
j_gene: TRBJ1-2
abundance: NA

CDR3aa: CASSLSGRDTGELFF
CDR3nt: TGTGCCAGCAGCCTTAGCGGGAGGGACACCGGGGAGCTGTTTTTT
v_gene: TRBV4-2
d_gene: TRBD2
j_gene: TRBJ2-2
abundance: NA

CDR3aa: CASSKGGVNTEAFF
CDR3nt: TGTGCCAGCAGCAAAGGGGGGGTGAACACTGAAGCTTTCTTT
v_gene: TRBV14
d_gene: NA
j_gene: TRBJ1-1
abundance: NA

CDR3aa: CASSFDRYLEAFF
CDR3nt: TGTGCCAGCAGCTTCGACAGGTACTTAGAAGCTTTCTTT
v_gene: TRBV5-6
d_gene: NA
j_gene: TRBJ1-1
abundance: NA

CDR3aa: CSVKLDSNQPQHF
CDR3nt: TGCAGCGTTAAGTTGGATAGCAATCAGCCCCAGCATTTT
v_gene: TRBV29-1
d_gene: NA
j_gene: TRBJ1-5
abundance: NA

CDR3aa: CASSRPTTSGGGETQYF
CDR3nt: TGTGCCAGCAGTCGTCCCACGACTAGCGGGGGGGGAGAGACCCAGTACTTC
v_gene: TRBV2
d_gene: TRBD2
j_gene: TRBJ2-5
abundance: NA

CDR3aa: CAWSKLTEAFF
CDR3nt: TGTGCCTGGAGTAAATTAACTGAAGCTTTCTTT
v_gene: TRBV30
d_gene: NA
j_gene: TRBJ1-1
abundance: once

CDR3aa: CASRRSGQGSLEKLFF
CDR3nt: TGCGCCAGCAGGCGGTCGGGACAGGGGTCTCTCGAAAAACTGTTTTTT
v_gene: TRBV5-1
d_gene: TRBD1
j_gene: TRBJ1-4
abundance: NA

CDR3aa: CASSLGLAGETQYF
CDR3nt: TGTGCCAGCAGCCTAGGACTAGCTGGCGAGACCCAGTACTTC
v_gene: TRBV9
d_gene: TRBD2
j_gene: TRBJ2-5
abundance: few

CDR3aa: CASSLERDSLRPQYF
CDR3nt: TGTGCCAGCAGCTTAGAAAGGGACAGCCTACGGCCCCAGTACTTC
v_gene: TRBV7-9
d_gene: TRBD1
j_gene: TRBJ2-5
abundance: NA

CDR3aa: CASSPRTWNTGELFF
CDR3nt: TGTGCCAGCAGCCCCCGGACTTGGAACACCGGGGAGCTGTTTTTT
v_gene: TRBV21-1
d_gene: NA
j_gene: TRBJ2-2
abundance: NA

CDR3aa: CASTHRGQNTEAFF
CDR3nt: TGTGCCAGCACCCACCGAGGGCAGAACACTGAAGCTTTCTTT
v_gene: TRBV7-8
d_gene: NA
j_gene: TRBJ1-1
abundance: few

CDR3aa: CASSIPGYYEQYF
CDR3nt: TGTGCCAGCAGTATCCCAGGGTACTACGAGCAGTACTTC
v_gene: TRBV7-2
d_gene: NA
j_gene: TRBJ2-7
abundance: NA

CDR3aa: CASSIEGLRTTQYF
CDR3nt: TGTGCCAGTAGTATAGAAGGCCTTAGGACGACCCAGTACTTC
v_gene: TRBV19
d_gene: NA
j_gene: TRBJ2-5
abundance: NA

CDR3aa: CASRSGMASNEQYF
CDR3nt: TGTGCCAGCAGGAGCGGCATGGCCTCGAACGAGCAGTACTTC
v_gene: TRBV5-4
d_gene: NA
j_gene: TRBJ2-7
abundance: NA

CDR3aa: CASSYSWTANTEAFF
CDR3nt: TGTGCCAGCAGTTACTCGTGGACGGCGAACACTGAAGCTTTCTTT
v_gene: TRBV6-5
d_gene: NA
j_gene: TRBJ1-1
abundance: NA

CDR3aa: CASSKDVGPPYEQYF
CDR3nt: TGTGCCAGCAGCAAAGATGTGGGGCCCCCCTACGAGCAGTACTTC
v_gene: TRBV21-1
d_gene: NA
j_gene: TRBJ2-7
abundance: NA

CDR3aa: CASSLQGWFADTQYF
CDR3nt: TGTGCCAGCAGCTTACAGGGGTGGTTTGCAGATACGCAGTATTTT
v_gene: TRBV11-2
d_gene: NA
j_gene: TRBJ2-3
abundance: NA

CDR3aa: CASKTSWAVDQETQYF
CDR3nt: TGTGCCAGCAAAACCTCCTGGGCGGTTGATCAAGAGACCCAGTACTTC
v_gene: TRBV27
d_gene: NA
j_gene: TRBJ2-5
abundance: NA

CDR3aa: CASSRQGETGNTIYF
CDR3nt: TGCGCCAGCAGCCGACAGGGGGAAACTGGAAACACCATATATTTT
v_gene: TRBV5-1
d_gene: TRBD1
j_gene: TRBJ1-3
abundance: NA

CDR3aa: CASSYSGSGNTIYF
CDR3nt: TGTGCCAGCAGTTACTCGGGCTCTGGAAACACCATATATTTT
v_gene: TRBV6-6
d_gene: NA
j_gene: TRBJ1-3
abundance: once

CDR3aa: CASSLGAMGPQYF
CDR3nt: TGTGCCAGCAGTCTGGGAGCCATGGGGCCCCAGTACTTC
v_gene: TRBV11-3
d_gene: NA
j_gene: TRBJ2-5
abundance: NA

CDR3aa: CASSPPGLGETQYF
CDR3nt: TGTGCCAGCTCACCACCAGGACTAGGGGAGACCCAGTACTTC
v_gene: TRBV18
d_gene: TRBD2
j_gene: TRBJ2-5
abundance: NA

CDR3aa: CASSRTVNTEAFF
CDR3nt: TGTGCCAGCAGTCGGACGGTGAACACTGAAGCTTTCTTT
v_gene: TRBV6-5
d_gene: NA
j_gene: TRBJ1-1
abundance: NA

CDR3aa: CASSSGDSTYEQYF
CDR3nt: TGTGCCAGCAGTTCCGGGGACTCAACCTACGAGCAGTACTTC
v_gene: TRBV6-5
d_gene: NA
j_gene: TRBJ2-7
abundance: NA

CDR3aa: CASSDSRASPLHF
CDR3nt: TGTGCCAGCAGTGACTCAAGGGCTTCACCCCTCCACTTT
v_gene: TRBV6-4
d_gene: NA
j_gene: TRBJ1-6
abundance: NA

CDR3aa: CASSINGQNTEAFF
CDR3nt: TGTGCCAGTAGTATAAACGGACAGAACACTGAAGCTTTCTTT
v_gene: TRBV19
d_gene: NA
j_gene: TRBJ1-1
abundance: NA

CDR3aa: CASSPNRGEQYF
CDR3nt: TGTGCCAGCAGTCCTAACAGGGGCGAGCAGTACTTC
v_gene: TRBV27
d_gene: TRBD1
j_gene: TRBJ2-7
abundance: NA

CDR3aa: CASSPGQGNSQPQHF
CDR3nt: TGTGCCAGCAGCCCTGGACAGGGTAATTCTCAGCCCCAGCATTTT
v_gene: TRBV7-9
d_gene: TRBD1
j_gene: TRBJ1-5
abundance: NA

CDR3aa: CALATTRKETQYF
CDR3nt: TGTGCACTTGCAACCACTCGCAAAGAGACCCAGTACTTC
v_gene: TRBV7-5
d_gene: NA
j_gene: TRBJ2-5
abundance: NA